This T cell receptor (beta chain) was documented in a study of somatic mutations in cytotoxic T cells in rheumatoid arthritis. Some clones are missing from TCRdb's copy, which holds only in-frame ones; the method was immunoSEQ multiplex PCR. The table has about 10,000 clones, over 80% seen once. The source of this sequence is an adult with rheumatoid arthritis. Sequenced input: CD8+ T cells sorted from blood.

CDR3 protein: CASSEFFLQTGNTIYF. The CDR3 bases are TGTGCCAGCAGTGAATTTTTTCTACAGACTGGAAACACCATATATTTT. The rearrangement uses TRBV25-1 and TRBJ1-3, with D hard to call. In germline, CDR1 is MGHDK, CDR2 SYGVNS. The CDR3 has 16 residues. Trimming left V 1 base short and J 2 bases short, with 12 bases between.